The 27 T cell receptor beta chains below all came from one sample that was sequenced in a study of human T cells and chemical hapten exposure. TCRdb used MiXCR to reprocess the RACE reads, holding one entry per CDR3 protein. The sample lists some 150,000 distinct CDR3 sequences; about 12% were seen once. As for time point: patch test 2, 6 weeks after DPC sensitization. Documented treatment: therapeutic diphenylcyclopropenone sensitization with weekly scalp DPC. Sequencing was performed on whole blood, taken in connection with sensitization to the hapten diphenylcyclopropenone (DPC). All receptors derive from a woman in her forties or fifties with alopecia areata. Some clones in this sample may be carry-over from other donors' samples.

This clonotype has a count of ten or more. CDR3 sequence: CASSPKGLAGVGPSYNEQFF. The CDR3 nucleotides are TGTGCCAGCAGCCCCAAGGGACTAGCGGGAGTCGGACCTTCCTACAATGAGCAGTTCTTC. The V gene is TRBV9, the J gene TRBJ2-1; 14 nucleotides match TRBD2. V dropped 4 bases and J dropped 1; count of bases not matched to a gene: 13. The CDR3 runs 20 residues. The germline V gene encodes CDR1 SGDLS and CDR2 YYNGEE. Complete variable domain (other parts from reference TRBV9 and TRBJ2-1): DSGVTQTPKHLITATGQRVTLRCSPRSGDLSVYWYQQSLDQGLQFLIQYYNGEERAKGNILERFSAQQFPDLHSELNLSSLELGDSALYFCASSPKGLAGVGPSYNEQFFGPGTRLTVL.

This clonotype was observed a handful of times. V and J are TRBV29-1 and TRBJ2-7, with TRBD2 as a possible D gene (6 bases). In germline, CDR1 is SQVTM, CDR2 ANQGSEA. CDR3 size: 13 residues. V dropped 6 bases and J dropped 6 bases, with 18 bases sitting between them. The CDR3 spells CSVGTLNLGEQYF. In DNA form, the CDR3 reads TGCAGCGTCGGGACTTTGAACCTGGGCGAGCAGTACTTC.

This clonotype has at least ten counts. The chain couples TRBV20-1 to TRBJ2-7, with 9 bases aligning to TRBD2. This CDR3 comprises 13 residues. Germline assignment: CDR1 DFQATT and CDR2 SNEGSKA (reference sequence). V trimming: 2 bases; J trimming: 3 bases; junction bases outside the gene matches: 2. CDR3 nucleotide sequence: TGCAGTGCTAGATGGACTAGCGACTACGAGCAGTACTTC. Its translation: CSARWTSDYEQYF.

This clonotype was found a few times. The V gene is TRBV7-9, the J gene TRBJ2-5; 8 nucleotides align to TRBD2. Trimming removed 4 bases from V and 5 bases from J; junction bases left unmatched: 6. This CDR3 spans 14 amino acids. Looked up from germline, CDR1 is SEHNR and CDR2 is FQNEAQ (reference sequence). CDR3 nucleotide sequence: TGTGCCAGCAGCTCTGACTTAGCGGGGGAGACCCAGTACTTC. Protein sequence: CASSSDLAGETQYF.

In this sample, this clonotype turned up a few times. The J gene is TRBJ2-5, the V gene TRBV7-6, with 11 bases lining up with TRBD2. CDR1 is SGHVS and CDR2 is FNYEAQ in the germline V gene. J lost 5 bases, V lost 5 bases, and 10 bases had no gene match. This CDR3 contains 16 residues. The CDR3 reads CASSRRGLAGGETQYF. The CDR3, as DNA: TGTGCCAGCAGCCGAAGAGGACTAGCGGGTGGGGAGACCCAGTACTTC.

This clonotype was observed at least ten times. This sequence joins TRBV14 and TRBJ1-4; 8 positions agree with TRBD1. The CDR3 consists of 14 residues. Germline V CDR1 and CDR2: SGHDN, FVKESK. After removal of 4 bases from V and 6 bases from J, the junction contained 4 bases not matched to a gene. The CDR3 DNA is TGTGCCAGCAGCCTTGGACAGGGATATGAAAAACTGTTTTTT. Its protein is CASSLGQGYEKLFF.

This clonotype was observed a handful of times. The chain joins TRBV12-3 or TRBV12-4 to TRBJ1-4; no reliable D call. V lost 3 bases to trimming and J lost 2 bases, with 10 bases between them. The CDR3 contains 15 residues. CDR3 DNA: TGTGCCAGCAGTTTGAATGGAGGCACTAATGAAAAACTGTTTTTT. It yields the protein CASSLNGGTNEKLFF.

This clonotype was picked up a small number of times. The rearrangement joins TRBV7-3 to TRBJ2-7, with 7 bases fitting TRBD1. V lost 4 bases to trimming and J lost 5 bases; unmatched junction nucleotides: 5. CDR1 is SGHTA and CDR2 is FQGTGA in the germline V gene. The CDR3 runs 13 residues. CDR3 sequence (DNA): TGTGCCAGCAGCTCGGACAGGATGGACGAGCAGTACTTC. It encodes CASSSDRMDEQYF.

This clonotype was counted at least ten times. The rearrangement joins TRBV10-3 to TRBJ2-5, with 14 positions matching TRBD2. Germline CDR1 is ENHRY and CDR2 is SYGVKD. The junction had 6 bases not matched to a gene; V was cut back by 5 bases and J by 4 bases. The CDR3 has 16 amino acids. CDR3 nucleotide sequence: TGTGCCATCAGTCCCGGACTAGCGGGAGGCGGAGAGACCCAGTACTTC. It specifies CAISPGLAGGGETQYF.

This clonotype has a count of ten or more. J is TRBJ2-7 and V is TRBV6-6; a possible D gene is TRBD1 (5 bases). Germline V gene sequence: CDR1 MNHNY, CDR2 SVGAGI (reference sequence). V lost 0 bases and J 7 bases, leaving 7 bases between the germline ends. This CDR3 is 12 amino acids long. CDR3 sequence: CASSYSGREQYF. CDR3 in DNA: TGTGCCAGCAGTTACTCGGGGCGAGAGCAGTACTTC.

This clonotype appeared a few times. The DNA of the CDR3 is TGTGCCAGCAGCCAAGATCCCGACAGCGGCCAACTAGCCAAAAACATTCAGTACTTC. The encoded protein is CASSQDPDSGQLAKNIQYF. This sequence joins TRBV4-2 and TRBJ2-4; the D call may be TRBD1 or TRBD2 (5 bases each). Germline V gene sequence: CDR1 LGHNA, CDR2 YNFKEQ. Trimming stripped 0 bases from V and 0 bases from J, with 18 bases between. CDR3 size: 19 residues.

This clonotype has just a few counts. The chain has TRBV7-3 and TRBJ1-1; D may be TRBD1 (5 bases). V dropped 0 bases and J dropped 2 bases, with 25 bases sitting between them. This CDR3 spans 20 amino acids. The V gene's germline CDR1 is SGHTA and CDR2 FQGTGA. CDR3 in amino acids: CASSLTGTGSYSLRNTEAFF. For the CDR3, the DNA is TGTGCCAGCAGCTTAACTGGGACCGGGAGTTACTCTCTCCGAAACACTGAAGCTTTCTTT.

In this sample, this clonotype turned up a few times. V usage is TRBV20-1 and J usage is TRBJ2-1; D possibly corresponds to TRBD2 (5 bases). Trimming left V 3 bases short and J 8 bases short, with 8 bases between. This CDR3 is 11 amino acids long. Germline V gene sequence: CDR1 DFQATT, CDR2 SNEGSKA (reference sequence). CDR3 amino acids: CSARREYEQFF. CDR3 nucleotide sequence: TGCAGTGCTAGGAGGGAGTATGAGCAGTTCTTC.

This chain joins TRBV14 and TRBJ1-6, with 7 bases fitting TRBD1. There are 16 residues in the CDR3. V lost 4 bases to trimming and J lost 0 bases; unmatched junction nucleotides: 3. Germline V gene sequence: CDR1 SGHDN, CDR2 FVKESK. CDR3 amino acids: CASSRRTGSYNSPLHF. The CDR3 DNA follows: TGTGCCAGCAGCCGCCGGACAGGCTCCTATAATTCACCCCTCCACTTT.

This clonotype has only a few counts. The chain carries TRBV12-3 or TRBV12-4 and TRBJ2-3; 7 bases agree with TRBD1. V shed 5 bases and J 3 bases; nucleotides not matched to a gene: 8. This CDR3 comprises 15 residues. The CDR3 nucleotides read TGTGCCAGCAGTCAAGACAGGGTGAGAACAGATACGCAGTATTTT. Protein product: CASSQDRVRTDTQYF.

This clonotype came up a few times. The junction departs from the called germline gene at one end, perhaps through a read error. This rearrangement joins TRBV7-2 to TRBJ1-4; the match to TRBD1 covers 9 bases. Germline assignment: CDR1 SGHTA and CDR2 FQGNSA. The CDR3 is 15 residues long. This CDR3 is CASSFYRGLGEKLFF. DNA of the CDR3: TGTGCCAGCAGCTTTTACAGGGGGCTGGGGGAAAAACTTTTTTTT. The variable domain in full, with the rest retrieved from reference TRBV7-2 and TRBJ1-4, is GAGVSQSPSNKVTEKGKDVELRCDPISGHTALYWYRQSLGQGLEFLIYFQGNSAPDKSGLPSDRFSAERTGGSVSTLTIQRTQQEDSAVYLCASSFYRGLGEKLFFGSGTQLSVL.

In its sample, this clonotype was seen many times. The rearrangement uses TRBV7-2 and TRBJ2-3, with 11 bases lining up with TRBD1. V shed 5 bases and J 2 bases; nucleotides not matched to a gene: 15. The germline V gene has CDR1 SGHTA and CDR2 FQGNSA. The CDR3 runs 19 residues. The DNA of the CDR3 is TGTGCCAGCAGCCCCCCCCTCGGTGGACAGGGGGCTAACACAGATACGCAGTATTTT. Protein sequence: CASSPPLGGQGANTDTQYF.

This clonotype was picked up a small number of times. The chain employs TRBV7-9 and TRBJ2-5; a possible D gene is TRBD2 (5 bases). The CDR3 has 13 residues. The germline V gene encodes CDR1 SEHNR and CDR2 FQNEAQ (reference sequence). With 6 bases removed from V and 2 bases from J, the gap between germline ends came to 10 bases. CDR3 loop: CASRSGSQETQYF. The CDR3 coding sequence is TGTGCCAGCAGATCGGGGAGTCAAGAGACCCAGTACTTC.

V usage is TRBV7-9 and J usage is TRBJ2-1; 15 bases map to TRBD2. Per germline, CDR1 SEHNR and CDR2 FQNEAQ (reference sequence). This CDR3 has 21 residues. V lost 5 bases and J lost 0; bases outside the gene matches: 14. CDR3 DNA sequence: TGTGCCAGCAGCACCCTCCCGGGACTAGCGGGAGGAGGCACCTCCTACAATGAGCAGTTCTTC. It translates to CASSTLPGLAGGGTSYNEQFF.

This clonotype was seen a single time. A much larger clone is a single base away; this may be a read error. DNA for the CDR3: TGTGCCGGCAGCTTCACTAGCGGGAGCGATGAGCAGTTCTTC. It yields the protein CAGSFTSGSDEQFF. This chain connects TRBV11-2 to TRBJ2-1, with 11 bases identical to TRBD2. The CDR3 extends over 14 amino acids. The germline CDR1 and CDR2 sequences are SGHAT and FQNNGV.

This clonotype showed up just a few times. The chain joins TRBV11-3 to TRBJ1-1, with TRBD1 matching 11 bases. V lost 3 bases to trimming and J lost 2 bases; unmatched junction nucleotides: 2. This CDR3 has 15 residues. Germline CDR1 reads SGHNT; CDR2 reads YENEEA. This CDR3 reads CASSLGQGENTEAFF. The CDR3 DNA reads TGTGCCAGCAGCTTGGGACAGGGGGAAAACACTGAAGCTTTCTTT.

J is TRBJ2-2 and V is TRBV27, with D possibly TRBD1 on 5 matching bases. This CDR3 comprises 13 residues. V gave up 7 bases and J gave up 2 bases, with 8 bases separating them. Germline V gene sequence: CDR1 MNHEY, CDR2 SMNVEV (reference sequence). CDR3: CASTQGNTGELFF. For the CDR3, the DNA is TGTGCCAGCACGCAGGGAAACACCGGGGAGCTGTTTTTT.

The chain couples TRBV6-5 to TRBJ2-3; 11 positions match TRBD2. This CDR3 is 16 amino acids long. Germline values: CDR1 MNHEY, CDR2 SVGAGI. Losses at the gene ends were 6 bases for V and 8 bases for J; bases not matched to a gene: 13. The CDR3 spells CASRHGLAGHQATQYF. CDR3 nucleotides: TGTGCCAGCAGACACGGACTAGCGGGCCATCAGGCTACGCAGTATTTT.

The V and J genes are TRBV18 and TRBJ1-5, with D maybe TRBD1 (5 bases). This CDR3 spans 13 amino acids. Germline values: CDR1 KGHSH, CDR2 LQKENI. Deletions cut 3 bases from V and 7 bases from J, with 10 bases between. CDR3 sequence (DNA): TGTGCCAGCTCACCGCGGGGCAGGCAGCCCCAGCATTTT. Amino acids: CASSPRGRQPQHF.

This clonotype turned up a few times. V usage is TRBV20-1 and J usage is TRBJ2-5; TRBD2 matches 8 bases. The CDR3 has 16 residues. Trimming took 0 bases from V and 2 from J; bases not matched to a gene: 8. Germline CDR1 is DFQATT and CDR2 is SNEGSKA (reference sequence). CDR3 coding DNA: TGCAGTGCTAGAGATGGAAGCGGGAGAGGGCAAGAGACCCAGTACTTC. Translated: CSARDGSGRGQETQYF.

This clonotype showed up many times. The rearrangement joins TRBV29-1 to TRBJ2-7; 7 nucleotides line up with TRBD1. Germline assignment: CDR1 SQVTM and CDR2 ANQGSEA. This CDR3 has 14 amino acids. Trimming at V came to 7 bases and at J to 6 bases, leaving 15 bases not matched to a gene. The CDR3 loop is CSADGGQGDGEQYF. The CDR3 bases are TGCAGCGCAGATGGCGGGCAGGGGGATGGCGAGCAGTACTTC.

The sample holds many counts of this clonotype. The rearrangement links TRBV18 to TRBJ1-5, with a tentative D call TRBD1 (5 bases). The V end was cut by 0 bases, the J end by 2 bases, with 11 bases between. The germline gives CDR1 KGHSH, CDR2 LQKENI. The length of the CDR3 is 16 residues. The CDR3 coding sequence is TGTGCCAGCTCACCACCGGGGCCGAAGGGCAATCAGCCCCAGCATTTT. Its protein is CASSPPGPKGNQPQHF.